This TCR beta chain was sequenced during a study of CD8 T cells in ankylosing spondylitis. Broader study findings: Clones tied to disease were said to be significantly enriched in matched ankylosing spondylitis synovial fluid. Past studies reported some motif variants in reactive arthritis synovial fluid and blood.

For this clonotype: As yet, its antigen is unknown.

The V and J ends lost 5 bases and 11 bases, in that order; junction bases with no gene match: 9. Germline-derived CDR1 and CDR2 are SEHNR and FQNEAQ (reference sequence). The CDR3 length is 12 residues. The TCR beta libraries were generated through quantitative 5'-RACE incorporating molecular barcodes. One entry per CDR3 protein results from TCRdb running MiXCR on the 5' RACE reads. The sample contains 200,000 to 300,000 distinct CDR3 sequences, roughly 32% of which appear only once. The V gene is TRBV7-9, the J gene TRBJ2-7; the match to TRBD1 covers 7 bases. The sequenced sample consisted of blood, either unsorted or a sorted T cell fraction (not recorded which). This clonotype originated in a male donor with ankylosing spondylitis or in good health (not recorded which). The CDR3: CASSASDRVKYF. For the CDR3, the DNA is TGTGCCAGCAGCGCCTCAGACAGGGTAAAGTACTTC.